This T cell receptor (beta chain) was recovered during a study of cytomegalovirus exposure and HLA in healthy donors (dated by TCRdb to about 2017). General notes on the study: An earlier analysis of approximately 550 of the donors reported 250 to 300 Gb of sequence data and more than 90 million unique TCR beta sequences from about 200 million T cells. Along with the approximately 620-subject first cohort, a separate validation cohort of over a hundred different subjects was used. The number of typed donors differed by locus: about 620-630 for A, B, C, DRB1 and DQB1; some 540 for DQA1; approximately 600 for DPA1; and 450 to 480 for DPB1. All discovery cohort repertoires had been generated on a single sequencing platform. The study used immunosequencing to profile the T cell repertoires of approximately 650 subjects and linked those repertoires to cytomegalovirus serostatus. Among some 400 genotyped donors of the cohort, an average of 235,054 unique TCR beta nucleotide sequences were sequenced per donor, roughly 20% of them non-productive. The study was designed to test whether signatures of past pathogen exposure could be identified by cataloging public T cell receptors. In an earlier analysis of more than 550 of the donors, high-throughput TCR beta sequencing was used to judge whether each TCR beta V gene segment behaved as functional or pseudogenic. Both class I and class II loci were covered by HLA typing, at four-digit resolution. A later analysis re-examined previously published TCR beta repertoires from roughly 720 donors and added high-resolution HLA genotyping to investigate patterns of TCR occurrence. A later genetic analysis used genome-wide SNP genotypes for about three fifths of the roughly 700 donors, treating that subset as a discovery cohort. Roughly 300 gigabases of sequencing data and 70 million to 95 million unique TCR sequences made up an early release that covered under 750 HLA-typed donors. Rather than using new phenotypic data, the later analysis identified candidate immune exposures from TCR beta sequences and from how often those sequences occurred across donors. To predict cytomegalovirus infection status, the study combined high-throughput TCR immunosequencing, statistical association of individual TCRs with disease status, and machine learning. Roughly five DR-DQ haplotypes were handled as single units for association and clustering because linkage in the cohort was strong. Alongside the repertoire data, information on donor age, sex, ethnicity and CMV serostatus was compiled. Among the approximately 420 genotyped donors, about 85% belonged to the genetic ancestry cluster associated with self-reported Caucasian donors.

Results and caveats for the whole study, not just this receptor: The earlier analysis of approximately 560 of the donors excluded 15 to 20 rarely observed V segments, including chromosome 9 orphons, because counts were too low. A further reported finding was that TCR beta sequences accurately predicted the HLA-A and HLA-B alleles for most subjects in the first cohort. V-gene and J-gene trimming of TCR beta chains was associated with a missense DCLRE1C variant in a later genetic analysis, and the association was replicated in an independent cohort. Because HLA typing was unavailable for some donors at each locus, only the typed subset was used in association tests. Immune exposure information for the cohort was limited to CMV serostatus. A later genetic analysis reported fewer N-insertions in productive TCRs among donors in an Asian-associated ancestry cluster than the roughly 700-donor mean. A later analysis found that TCR association rates varied across HLA loci, with DRB1 alleles showing the most associated TCRs and HLA-C alleles the fewest. An earlier analysis of 587 of the donors showed that most TCR beta V segments appeared in productive rearrangements either about 87% or about 30% of the time, which broadly matched IMGT annotations. A later analysis reported that several top co-occurrence clusters appeared linked to parvovirus B19, influenza, CMV and Epstein-Barr virus. A later analysis found that most CMV-associated TCR beta chains appeared HLA-restricted, with HLA associations seemingly driven largely by CMV exposure. The study gave a list of under 200 TCR beta chains associated with cytomegalovirus. Only TCR beta chains were sequenced in this cohort, and the absence of alpha or paired-chain data limited detectable features. A later analysis associated 17,000 or so TCR beta sequences with specific HLA alleles at a false discovery rate of 0.05. While some public TCRs were present in many individuals, most TCR sequences turned up only very rarely across donors. In vitro tests confirmed that a few of the cytomegalovirus-associated TCR beta chains recognize cytomegalovirus antigens. When HLA alleles, especially DR and DQ, strongly co-occurred, TCR associations were difficult to assign to individual alleles. In both the original and validation cohorts, the classifier was reported to diagnose cytomegalovirus status with high specificity and sensitivity. The 87-base-pair reads could not distinguish some IMGT-functional V segments, including TRBV6-2 and TRBV6-3, so those segments were excluded. Presence/absence analyses assumed roughly uniform sequencing depth across donors, an assumption that may not hold. The authors suggested that the approach could potentially be generalized to other disease states and immunological phenotypes. Compared with equally common non-associated chains, HLA-associated TCR beta chains in a later analysis were more clonally expanded and had lower generation probabilities. Linkage disequilibrium might explain the correlated functional status among segregating V segments, but an unknown experimental factor could not be ruled out. The sequencing pipeline was judged likely to have produced a cluster of highly shared sequence variants as a technical artifact.

The library was built by means of the immunoSEQ multiplex PCR assay. A mixture of 60 forward primers for TCR Vbeta segments and 13 reverse primers for TCR Jbeta segments was used in the multiplex PCR. The CDR3 region of rearranged TCR beta genes was amplified from genomic DNA by a multiplex PCR assay. Amplified TCR beta libraries were sequenced as 87-base-pair reads on the Illumina HiSeq System. Under the source paper's analysis protocol: A later analysis counted tens of millions of unique TCR beta chains across the 666 repertoires, and approximately 11 million of these chains were shared by at least two donors. To remove PCR and sequencing errors, raw reads were error-corrected and collapsed into unique sequences using a nearest-neighbor algorithm that merged closely related sequences. To assign V, D and J gene segments, CDR3 sequences were aligned to IMGT reference sequences. Each retained sequence needed at least a six-nucleotide match to both a V gene segment and a J gene segment. Rearrangements were called productive when the CDR3 lacked stop codons and stayed in frame with V and J; all others were non-productive. Following IMGT convention, CDR3 was defined as the stretch from the second conserved V-encoded cysteine up to the conserved J-encoded phenylalanine. In an earlier analysis of some 550 of the donors, sequences lacking an unambiguous match to a single V gene segment were excluded. An earlier analysis of a few hundred of the donors called V segments functional above 56.7% productive rearrangements and segregating when the between-donor standard deviation exceeded 5%. To diagnose cytomegalovirus status from the catalog of TCR beta chain sequences, a statistical classification framework was built. In a later analysis, V and J genes were assigned by comparing TCR nucleotide sequences against IMGT/GENE-DB human TR gene sequences. The TCRdist pipeline was used in a later analysis to assign CDR3 sequences and most-parsimonious VDJ recombination scenarios. A later analysis defined each TCR beta chain by its CDR3 amino acid sequence plus V-gene family, and excluded reads lacking a unique V-gene family. To address suspected cross-contamination and a sequencing artifact, a later analysis removed 450 to 700 highly shared, low-generation-probability nucleotide sequences. In a later analysis, a clonal expansion index was calculated for each public chain from normalized within-repertoire ranks of inferred template counts. Generation probabilities in a later analysis came from a VDJ recombination model fitted to out-of-frame rearrangements, and those results were checked against IGoR. A later analysis scored TCR-TCR, TCR-HLA and TCR-CMV co-occurrence with hypergeometric tests, applying a repertoire-size bias correction to TCR pairs. False discovery rates were estimated in a later analysis by permuting HLA or CMV assignments 20 times. In a later analysis, co-occurring TCRs were grouped using DBSCAN, and TCRdist sequence similarity was added for clustering within HLA-allele-positive subsets. Co-occurrence clustering excluded repertoires with fewer than 30,000 or more than 120,000 public chains, plus five with anomalous nucleotide sharing. The source is immuneACCESS, and TCRdb retained only in-frame sequences with V and J called. Part of the clones is not carried over; for the studies checked, unresolved V genes explain less than half of this, and the remainder is unexplained. That table gives V, J and clone size, and the DNA gave D and trimming. Counted in this sample were some 160,000 clones; around 80% of them appeared once. The top ten clonotypes cover about 2% of the sample.

In total, fewer than 750 healthy bone marrow donors made up the cohort. All cohort members were sampled while nominally healthy, although unrecorded immune exposures were likely present. The donor tested CMV seronegative, placing the donor among the 350 or so seronegative members of the cohort. Every donor gave a peripheral blood sample, and the peripheral blood mononuclear cells from that sample were used for TCR beta sequencing. Genomic DNA was extracted from the blood cell samples with the Qiagen DNeasy Blood Extraction Kit. Cut back by 1 base and 3 bases, the V and J ends lie 13 bases apart. CDR1 and CDR2, per the germline V gene (reference sequence), are SEHNR and FQNEAQ. The CDR3 contains 15 residues, cysteine and phenylalanine counted. The only DNA kept is the CDR3, 45 bases in frame from the first base. A word on this clone: No cognate antigen has been identified for it. No base-level quality is on record; no much larger clone is a single base apart.

In this chain, TRBV7-9 is recombined with TRBJ2-7; too little of a D gene remains to name it. Material: PBMCs. The source is a male donor in good health and CMV-seronegative. The DNA sequence is TGTGCCAGCAGCTTAGGGTATCCGCGGATCTACGAGCAGTACTTC. Its product reads: CASSLGYPRIYEQYF.